One and the same sample provided the 18 T cell receptor beta chains below, sequenced in a study of neurological immune-mediated disorders. MiXCR, run by TCRdb on the 5' RACE reads, gives a single entry per CDR3 protein. The data show 50,000 to 80,000 distinct CDR3 sequences, less than 5.5% seen once. Sequenced input: PBMCs. These receptors were collected from a man aged 25-40 years with multiple sclerosis.

The sample holds many counts of this clonotype. The V gene is TRBV29-1, the J gene TRBJ2-1; D is unresolved. CDR3 size: 10 residues. The germline V and J ends were trimmed by 7 bases and 10 bases, with 11 bases remaining between them. Germline CDR1 and CDR2: SQVTM and ANQGSEA. CDR3 sequence (DNA): TGCAGCGCCGGTGTTAGGGAGCAGTTCTTC. This sequence encodes CSAGVREQFF.

This clonotype occurred a few times. This chain links TRBV5-1 with TRBJ1-1; D uncertain. The germline V gene encodes CDR1 SGHRS and CDR2 YFSETQ. V gave up 4 bases and J gave up 4 bases, with 14 bases separating them. The CDR3 contains 14 residues. The CDR3 loop is CASSLGEGSTEAFF. CDR3 sequence (DNA): TGCGCCAGCAGCCTTGGTGAGGGTAGCACTGAAGCTTTCTTT.

The rearrangement joins TRBV27 to TRBJ1-2, with a possible D match to TRBD1 (5 bases). With 2 bases removed from V and 0 bases from J, the gap between germline ends came to 7 bases. CDR3 length: 14 amino acids. Per germline, CDR1 MNHEY and CDR2 SMNVEV (reference sequence). CDR3: CASSLRDANYGYTF. CDR3 DNA sequence: TGTGCCAGCAGTTTAAGGGACGCTAACTATGGCTACACCTTC.

This clonotype was detected ten times or more. V and J are TRBV24-1 and TRBJ1-2; D uncertain. CDR1 is KGHDR and CDR2 is SFDVKD in the germline V gene. V shed 2 bases and J shed 8 bases, with 11 bases lying between them. CDR3 length: 13 amino acids. CDR3 region: CATSDSIGPGYTF. The CDR3 DNA reads TGTGCCACCAGTGATTCCATAGGTCCGGGCTACACCTTC.

This clonotype was picked up a small number of times. The chain has TRBV24-1 and TRBJ1-1; D not resolved. Germline lookup yields CDR1 KGHDR and CDR2 SFDVKD. V dropped 0 bases and J dropped 1 base, with 2 bases sitting between them. The CDR3 runs to 13 residues. CDR3 residues: CATSDLWNTEAFF. In DNA, the CDR3 is TGTGCCACCAGTGATTTGTGGAACACTGAAGCTTTCTTT.

The J gene is TRBJ2-5, the V gene TRBV4-1, with 7 bases fitting TRBD1. This CDR3 spans 13 amino acids. From germline, CDR1 is MGHRA and CDR2 YSYEKL. V was pared by 4 bases and J by 5 bases, with 4 bases of the junction left unmatched. The CDR3 nucleotides are TGCGCCAGCAGCCGCCTCAGGGGGGAGACCCAGTACTTC. Translation: CASSRLRGETQYF.

As to this clonotype: This may stem from a read error, because a much larger clone lies one nucleotide away. This sequence joins TRBV20-1 and TRBJ2-5; D unresolved. Germline V gene lookup returns CDR1 DFQATT and CDR2 SNEGSKA (reference sequence). The CDR3 loop spans 11 amino acids. The V end lost 5 bases, the J end lost 5 bases, and 9 bases lay between the germline ends. This chain's CDR3 is CSAVKWETQYF. CDR3 coding DNA: TGCAGTGCTGTTAAATGGGAGACCCAGTACTTC.

With respect to this clonotype: A read error may explain this, as a much larger clone is one base away. The chain links TRBV2 to TRBJ2-2, with D possibly TRBD1 on 6 matching bases. Trimming removed 8 bases at V and 9 bases at J, with 13 bases between. CDR1 is SNHLY and CDR2 is FYNNEI in the germline V gene. The CDR3 is made up of 12 amino acids. The CDR3 region has the DNA TGTGCCAGCGAAACAGGGAGCAGGGAGCTGTTTTTT. Protein product: CASETGSRELFF.

The genes are TRBV27 and TRBJ2-5; D uncertain. This CDR3 is built from 12 residues. Germline loops: CDR1 MNHEY, CDR2 SMNVEV (reference sequence). Between the trimmed V and J ends, which lost 4 bases and 6 bases, there was a span of 9 bases. The CDR3 sequence: CASSSNRKTQYF. The CDR3 DNA sequence: TGTGCCAGCAGTTCAAATCGGAAGACCCAGTACTTC.

This clonotype was seen repeatedly, ten times or more. The chain couples TRBV5-1 to TRBJ2-1; 9 bases agree with TRBD1. Germline V gene sequence: CDR1 SGHRS, CDR2 YFSETQ. V shed 4 bases, J shed 7 bases, and the junction held 6 bases outside the gene matches. The CDR3 has 14 amino acids. The CDR3 reads CASSHTGTGNEQFF. For the CDR3, the DNA is TGCGCCAGCAGCCATACGGGGACAGGGAATGAGCAGTTCTTC.

This clonotype was seen repeatedly, ten times or more. The chain employs TRBV20-1 and TRBJ1-6, with 8 bases fitting TRBD1. The CDR3 covers 15 residues. CDR1 and CDR2 from the germline V gene are DFQATT and SNEGSKA (reference sequence). The J segment lost 0 bases and the V segment lost 5 bases, leaving 3 bases of the junction unmatched. The CDR3 spells CSAWTGSSYNSPLHF. Written as DNA, the CDR3 is TGCAGTGCTTGGACAGGGAGCTCCTATAATTCACCCCTCCACTTT.

This clonotype has a count of ten or more. V gene TRBV5-1 combines with J gene TRBJ2-1, with 9 bases identical to TRBD2. Trimming cost V 3 bases and J 7 bases; bases outside gene matches: 14. The CDR3 consists of 17 residues. Germline CDR1 reads SGHRS; CDR2 reads YFSETQ. As DNA, the CDR3 is TGCGCCAGCAGCTCGACCTTGGGGGGACTAGCAGGGAATGAGCAGTTCTTC. It translates to CASSSTLGGLAGNEQFF.

This clonotype was counted a few times. This chain joins TRBV18 and TRBJ2-3; D unresolved. Germline V gives CDR1 KGHSH, CDR2 LQKENI. Trimming removed 1 base at V and 3 bases at J, with 11 bases between. The CDR3 has 15 residues. The CDR3 is CASSPLSTNTDTQYF. The CDR3 bases are TGTGCCAGCTCACCACTCTCCACCAATACAGATACGCAGTATTTT.

This clonotype was seen a handful of times. The gene calls are TRBV24-1 and TRBJ2-2; tentatively, D is TRBD1 (5 bases). V gave up 3 bases and J gave up 2 bases, with 12 bases separating them. Germline CDR1 reads KGHDR; CDR2 reads SFDVKD. The CDR3 covers 16 residues. Written as DNA, the CDR3 is TGTGCCACCAGTGATCGGCCGACAGACAACACCGGGGAGCTGTTTTTT. Amino acids: CATSDRPTDNTGELFF.

This clonotype occurred many times. The chain combines TRBV27 with TRBJ1-6, with D perhaps TRBD1 (5 bases). Germline CDR1 MNHEY, CDR2 SMNVEV (reference sequence). The CDR3 has 14 residues. V shed 8 bases and J shed 7 bases, with 15 bases lying between them. The CDR3 here is CASANSGDNSPLHF. DNA for the CDR3: TGTGCCAGCGCCAATAGCGGGGACAATTCACCCCTCCACTTT.

This clonotype was found many times. This rearrangement joins TRBV20-1 to TRBJ2-2, with 7 bases fitting TRBD1. Trimming at V came to 0 bases and at J to 3 bases, leaving 7 bases not matched to a gene. CDR1 is DFQATT and CDR2 is SNEGSKA in the germline V gene (reference sequence). CDR3 size: 16 residues. The CDR3 DNA sequence: TGCAGTGCTAGAGATTTAGGGGGCAGGGACACCGGGGAGCTGTTTTTT. Translated, it gives CSARDLGGRDTGELFF.

This clonotype has a count of ten or more. The rearrangement joins TRBV4-1 to TRBJ1-2; 10 bases align to TRBD1. Germline V gene data show CDR1 as MGHRA and CDR2 as YSYEKL. Trimming cost V 6 bases and J 0 bases; bases outside gene matches: 7. This CDR3 contains 16 residues. The CDR3 sequence: CASSPGQGSPNYGYTF. DNA of the CDR3: TGCGCCAGCAGTCCGGGACAGGGGTCCCCTAACTATGGCTACACCTTC.

The table lists this clonotype with many counts. The genes are TRBV2 and TRBJ2-7, with no clear D. The CDR3 is 11 residues long. The germline gives CDR1 SNHLY, CDR2 FYNNEI. Trimming took off 8 bases at V and 4 bases at J, with 9 bases between the two ends. CDR3: CASAERYEQYF. The CDR3 region has the DNA TGTGCCAGCGCGGAGAGGTACGAGCAGTACTTC.